This TCR beta chain was identified in a study of T-cell memory formation after mild COVID-19. Study results and caveats: The second-wave clones peaking on day 37 were not confirmed as SARS-CoV-2-specific.

TCRdb reanalysed the 5' RACE reads using MiXCR and keeps one entry per CDR3 protein. The table has 60,000 to 65,000 distinct CDR3 sequences, about 9.4% seen once. For this clonotype: Its specificity is not known.

There are 15 residues in the CDR3. Germline loops: CDR1 MNHNS, CDR2 SASEGT. V trimming: 7 bases; J trimming: 4 bases; junction bases outside the gene matches: 9. This clonotype originated in a man between 18 and 29 years old who had mild COVID-19 (a few samples of this study predate the infection). Cell type and time point are not known. Sequenced: PBMCs or a T cell subset sorted from them (not recorded which). This chain joins TRBV6-1 and TRBJ2-1, with 8 bases aligning to TRBD1. CDR3 coding DNA: TGTGCCAGCAAGACCGGACAGGGTGCGTACAATGAGCAGTTCTTC. It specifies CASKTGQGAYNEQFF.